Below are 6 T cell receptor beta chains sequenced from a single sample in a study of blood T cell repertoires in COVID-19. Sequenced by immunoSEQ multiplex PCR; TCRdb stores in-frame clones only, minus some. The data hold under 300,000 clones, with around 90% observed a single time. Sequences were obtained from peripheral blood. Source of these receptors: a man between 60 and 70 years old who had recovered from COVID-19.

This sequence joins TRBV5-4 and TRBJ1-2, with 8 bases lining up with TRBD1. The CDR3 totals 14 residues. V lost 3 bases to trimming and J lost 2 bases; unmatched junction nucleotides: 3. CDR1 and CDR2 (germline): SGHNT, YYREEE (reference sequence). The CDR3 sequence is CASSWGQENYGYTF. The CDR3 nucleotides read TGTGCCAGCAGCTGGGGACAGGAGAACTATGGCTACACCTTC.

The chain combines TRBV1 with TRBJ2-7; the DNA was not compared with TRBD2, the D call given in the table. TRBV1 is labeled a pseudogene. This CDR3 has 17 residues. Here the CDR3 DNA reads TGCACCAGCAGCCAAGATATGAGGGTTCGGAGATCCTACGAGCAGTACGTC. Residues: CTSSQDMRVRRSYEQYV.

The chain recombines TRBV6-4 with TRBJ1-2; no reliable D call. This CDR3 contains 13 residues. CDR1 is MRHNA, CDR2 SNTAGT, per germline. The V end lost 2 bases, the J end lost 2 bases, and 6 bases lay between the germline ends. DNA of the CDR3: TGTGCCAGCAGTGACGGCAGGAACTATGGCTACACCTTC. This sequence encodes CASSDGRNYGYTF.

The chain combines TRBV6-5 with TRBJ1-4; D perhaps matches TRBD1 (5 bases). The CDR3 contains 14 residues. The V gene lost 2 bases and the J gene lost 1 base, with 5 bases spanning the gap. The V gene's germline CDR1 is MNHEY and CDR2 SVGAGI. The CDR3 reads CASSYGQTNEKLFF. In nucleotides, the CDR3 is TGTGCCAGCAGTTACGGACAAACTAATGAAAAACTGTTTTTT.

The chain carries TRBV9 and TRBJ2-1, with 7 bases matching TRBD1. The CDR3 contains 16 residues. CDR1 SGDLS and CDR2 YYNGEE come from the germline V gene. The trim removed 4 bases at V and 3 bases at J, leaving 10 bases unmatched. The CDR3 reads CASSPPSGTVYNEQFF. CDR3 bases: TGTGCCAGCAGCCCACCATCCGGGACAGTCTACAATGAGCAGTTCTTC.

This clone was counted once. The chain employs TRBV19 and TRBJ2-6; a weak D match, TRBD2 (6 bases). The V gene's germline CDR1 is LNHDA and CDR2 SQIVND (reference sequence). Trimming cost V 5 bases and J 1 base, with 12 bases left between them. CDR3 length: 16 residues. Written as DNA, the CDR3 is TGTGCCAGTAGTCTCGGAGGGGTGTCTGGGGCCAACGTCCTGACTTTC. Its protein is CASSLGGVSGANVLTF.